The subject of this entry is one TCR beta chain. Its antigen remains unidentified. Unique molecular identifiers tagged every individual TCR cDNA molecule. TCRdb reprocessed the 5' RACE reads via MiXCR and lists one record per CDR3 protein. Seen here are over 50,000 distinct CDR3 sequences, roughly 5.9% observed once, and the top ten hold over 12%. Described time point: sample taken at primary tumor resection. 72 TRACERx patients with early, untreated non-small cell lung cancer donated samples. TCRs were sequenced from unsorted whole RNA of tumor, nontumor lung or PBMC. V was clipped by 3 bases and J by 4 bases; unmatched bases: 14. The germline V gene has CDR1 DFQATT and CDR2 SNEGSKA (reference sequence). The CDR3 loop spans 16 amino acids. The data derive from a study of spatial heterogeneity in lung cancer. Study-level results: The study found ubiquitous expanded tumor TCRs in blood more at resection than follow-up.

The chain couples TRBV20-1 to TRBJ2-7, with TRBD2 matching over 8 bases. The sequence derives from a female donor with early-stage non-small cell lung cancer. The sequences come from PBMCs, collected at surgery. This CDR3 reads CSARLRQGSGRYEQYF. CDR3 sequence (DNA): TGCAGTGCTAGGCTCCGTCAAGGCAGCGGGAGATACGAGCAGTACTTC.